The source of this TCR beta chain is a study of identical twins. Study observations and caveats: The degree of excess twin sharing was weaker in beta out-of-frame sequences. Models underestimated TCR alpha sharing (out-of-frame) in monozygotic twins.

cDNA molecules carried unique molecular identifiers, and template switching added a universal primer site. TCRdb re-called the 5' RACE reads with MiXCR, one entry per CDR3 protein. Among more than 1.5 million distinct CDR3 sequences, less than 35% were seen once, and the ten largest hold more than 0.25%. Only healthy Caucasians were enrolled as donors. As for this clonotype: Its antigen is still unknown.

This receptor was obtained from a newborn girl in good health. The sequencing input was cord blood.

CDR3 coding DNA: TGCAGTGCTGCACAGGGACCCCAAGAGACCCAGTACTTC. Protein sequence: CSAAQGPQETQYF. The V gene is TRBV20-1, the J gene TRBJ2-7, with TRBD1 as a possible D gene (6 bases). The J call may be mistaken, given a closer DNA end match to TRBJ2-5. Looked up from germline, CDR1 is DFQATT and CDR2 is SNEGSKA (reference sequence). This CDR3 spans 13 amino acids.